The entry that follows covers one TCR beta chain sequence. Sequencing used immunoSEQ multiplex PCR; TCRdb keeps in-frame clones, though not all of them. The table includes roughly 200,000 clones, around nine tenths detected once. This record belongs to a study of blood T cell repertoires in COVID-19. Study as a whole: There were acute and convalescent COVID-19 samples, and they came from the United States, Italy and Spain.

V was trimmed by 0 bases and J by 1 base, leaving 13 bases between them. The CDR3 contains 16 residues. Germline V gene lookup returns CDR1 SGHRS and CDR2 YFSETQ. This TCR derives from a man aged 25 to 45 in a cohort exposed to, infected with or recovered from COVID-19 (not recorded which). Sequencing was performed on PBMCs or T cells enriched from blood (not recorded which). The chain recombines TRBV5-1 with TRBJ2-5; D ambiguous. This chain's CDR3 is CASSLGRRISQETQYF. In nucleotides, the CDR3 is TGCGCCAGCAGCTTGGGGCGGCGAATAAGCCAAGAGACCCAGTACTTC.